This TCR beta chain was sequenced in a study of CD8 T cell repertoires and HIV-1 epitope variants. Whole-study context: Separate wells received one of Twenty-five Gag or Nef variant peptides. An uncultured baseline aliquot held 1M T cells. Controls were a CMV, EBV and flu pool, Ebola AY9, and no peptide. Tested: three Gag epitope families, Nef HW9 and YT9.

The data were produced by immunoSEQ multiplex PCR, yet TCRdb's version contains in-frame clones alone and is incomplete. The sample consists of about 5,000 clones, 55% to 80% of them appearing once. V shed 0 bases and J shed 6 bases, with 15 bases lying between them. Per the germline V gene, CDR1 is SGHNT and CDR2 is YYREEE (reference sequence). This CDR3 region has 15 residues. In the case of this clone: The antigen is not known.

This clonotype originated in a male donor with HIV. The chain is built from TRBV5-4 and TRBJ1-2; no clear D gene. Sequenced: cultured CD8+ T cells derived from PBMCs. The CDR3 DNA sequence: TGTGCCAGCAGCTTGGGCATTGACTGGACGAATGGCTACACCTTC. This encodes CASSLGIDWTNGYTF.